This T cell receptor beta chain comes out of a study of human T cells and chemical hapten exposure. Using its own MiXCR run on the RACE reads, TCRdb lists one record per CDR3 protein. The sample holds tens of thousands of distinct CDR3 sequences, approximately 13% seen once. This clonotype was counted only a few times. Stated time point: patch test 3, about 24 weeks after DPC sensitization. Noted treatment: therapeutic diphenylcyclopropenone sensitization with weekly scalp DPC. Specimen: whole blood, collected in connection with sensitization to the hapten diphenylcyclopropenone (DPC). The TCR sequence derives from a woman between 45 and 65 years old with alopecia areata. Some clones in this sample may be carry-over from other donors' samples.

The CDR3 nucleotides are TGTGCCAGCTCACCCCCGAGGGCGGAGGAGGCAGATACGCAGTATTTT. Encoded protein: CASSPPRAEEADTQYF. This chain connects TRBV18 to TRBJ2-3; D may be TRBD2 (5 bases). Germline V gene sequence: CDR1 KGHSH, CDR2 LQKENI. This CDR3 comprises 16 residues. Trimming shortened V by 3 bases and J by 4 bases, and 17 bases separated the two germline ends.